These 11 T cell receptor beta chains originate from one sample sequenced in a study of shared clonotypes between healthy human individuals (dated by TCRdb to about 2020). Library construction relied on the immunoSEQ multiplex PCR assay. TCRdb limited this immuneACCESS table to in-frame rearrangements with V and J called. A share of clones is missing; checked studies link under half to unresolved V genes, and the rest is unexplained. The sample yields approximately 500,000 clones; about 96% were counted once. The top ten clonotypes cover 0.06% of the sample. The specimen sequenced was naive CD4+ T cells sorted from blood. The cell subset or site tag for this specimen amounts to: CD45RA+ positively selected. Receptors originate from a woman younger than 45 in good health.

The rearrangement links TRBV28 to TRBJ2-1; 15 nucleotides match TRBD2. Germline loops: CDR1 MDHEN, CDR2 SYDVKM. V lost 10 bases and J lost 7; bases outside the gene matches: 20. This CDR3 spans 19 amino acids. The CDR3 sequence: CATMGLPRTSGRAWNEQFF. The CDR3 DNA reads TGTGCCACCATGGGCCTCCCGCGGACTAGCGGGAGGGCGTGGAATGAGCAGTTCTTC.

This sequence joins TRBV18 and TRBJ2-6; D is possibly TRBD1 (6 bases). The V end lost 3 bases, the J end lost 2 bases, and 20 bases lay between the germline ends. There are 19 residues in the CDR3. The germline V gene has CDR1 KGHSH and CDR2 LQKENI. The DNA of the CDR3 is TGTGCCAGCTCACCCACTGTGGGGCAGGGGTTACCTGGGGCCAACGTCCTGACTTTC. This sequence encodes CASSPTVGQGLPGANVLTF.

The table lists this clone with a few counts. The CDR3 sequence: CASSMRENTGELFF. CDR3 nucleotides: TGTGCCAGTAGTATGCGGGAGAACACCGGGGAGCTGTTTTTT. The chain uses TRBV19 and TRBJ2-2; a weak D match, TRBD2 (6 bases). CDR1 is LNHDA, CDR2 SQIVND, per germline (reference sequence). Between the trimmed V and J ends, which lost 3 bases and 1 base, there was a span of 6 bases. CDR3 length: 14 amino acids.

The chain employs TRBV6-1 and TRBJ2-7; 7 bases align to TRBD1. Losses at the gene ends were 5 bases for V and 5 bases for J; bases not matched to a gene: 9. The CDR3 spans 14 residues. Germline CDR1 is MNHNS and CDR2 is SASEGT. The CDR3 sequence: CASSRQGFGNEQYF. CDR3 DNA sequence: TGTGCCAGCAGTAGACAGGGCTTTGGGAACGAGCAGTACTTC.

The rearrangement uses TRBV5-1 and TRBJ2-2, with 7 bases aligning to TRBD1. V was pared by 7 bases and J by 6 bases, with 9 bases of the junction left unmatched. This CDR3 has 14 residues. Germline CDR1 SGHRS, CDR2 YFSETQ. The CDR3 DNA follows: TGCGCCAGCCGGACAGGTTTTCTCCCCGGGGAGCTGTTTTTT. It encodes CASRTGFLPGELFF.

The CDR3 reads CASSIESGTGNQFF. The CDR3 region has the DNA TGTGCCAGTAGTATAGAGTCCGGGACAGGGAATCAGTTCTTC. The chain joins TRBV19 to TRBJ2-1; TRBD1 aligns across 9 bases. The germline V gene encodes CDR1 LNHDA and CDR2 SQIVND (reference sequence). With V trimmed by 0 bases and J by 13 bases, 7 bases remained unmatched. The CDR3 totals 14 residues.

The rearrangement uses TRBV7-9 and TRBJ2-2, with 8 bases aligning to TRBD1. Germline V gene sequence: CDR1 SEHNR, CDR2 FQNEAQ (reference sequence). V shed 8 bases, J shed 4 bases, and the junction held 6 bases outside the gene matches. The CDR3 runs to 14 residues. The chain's CDR3 is CASDRGESTGELFF. As DNA, the CDR3 is TGTGCCAGCGACAGGGGCGAGTCCACCGGGGAGCTGTTTTTT.

The chain links TRBV19 to TRBJ2-3; D uncertain. Germline V gene sequence: CDR1 LNHDA, CDR2 SQIVND (reference sequence). CDR3 size: 15 residues. Trimming stripped 6 bases from V and 1 base from J, with 14 bases between. The CDR3 reads CASSLGAFGTDTQYF. The CDR3 nucleotides are TGTGCCAGTAGCCTCGGTGCGTTTGGCACAGATACGCAGTATTTT.

This rearrangement joins TRBV29-1 to TRBJ1-5; TRBD1 agrees at 10 bases. The germline gives CDR1 SQVTM, CDR2 ANQGSEA. Germline trimming cut 4 bases from V and 6 bases from J; bases unmatched to any gene: 0. The CDR3 consists of 12 residues. CDR3 in DNA: TGCAGCGTTGGGGACAGGGGTCAGCCCCAGCATTTT. Translating it yields CSVGDRGQPQHF.

The rearrangement links TRBV5-1 to TRBJ1-2, with 7 bases lining up with TRBD1. Germline lookup yields CDR1 SGHRS and CDR2 YFSETQ. The junction had 6 bases not matched to a gene; V was cut back by 0 bases and J by 4 bases. The CDR3 contains 15 residues. The CDR3: CASSLAATGSYGYTF. The CDR3 DNA is TGCGCCAGCAGCTTGGCCGCGACAGGGAGCTATGGCTACACCTTC.

The chain employs TRBV11-2 and TRBJ2-7; TRBD2 is a possible D gene (8 bases). This CDR3 contains 15 residues. With 4 bases removed from V and 7 bases from J, the gap between germline ends came to 20 bases. Germline V gene sequence: CDR1 SGHAT, CDR2 FQNNGV. The CDR3 reads CASSSTGARGGEQYF. The CDR3 coding sequence is TGTGCCAGCAGCTCAACAGGGGCCCGGGGGGGTGAGCAGTACTTC.